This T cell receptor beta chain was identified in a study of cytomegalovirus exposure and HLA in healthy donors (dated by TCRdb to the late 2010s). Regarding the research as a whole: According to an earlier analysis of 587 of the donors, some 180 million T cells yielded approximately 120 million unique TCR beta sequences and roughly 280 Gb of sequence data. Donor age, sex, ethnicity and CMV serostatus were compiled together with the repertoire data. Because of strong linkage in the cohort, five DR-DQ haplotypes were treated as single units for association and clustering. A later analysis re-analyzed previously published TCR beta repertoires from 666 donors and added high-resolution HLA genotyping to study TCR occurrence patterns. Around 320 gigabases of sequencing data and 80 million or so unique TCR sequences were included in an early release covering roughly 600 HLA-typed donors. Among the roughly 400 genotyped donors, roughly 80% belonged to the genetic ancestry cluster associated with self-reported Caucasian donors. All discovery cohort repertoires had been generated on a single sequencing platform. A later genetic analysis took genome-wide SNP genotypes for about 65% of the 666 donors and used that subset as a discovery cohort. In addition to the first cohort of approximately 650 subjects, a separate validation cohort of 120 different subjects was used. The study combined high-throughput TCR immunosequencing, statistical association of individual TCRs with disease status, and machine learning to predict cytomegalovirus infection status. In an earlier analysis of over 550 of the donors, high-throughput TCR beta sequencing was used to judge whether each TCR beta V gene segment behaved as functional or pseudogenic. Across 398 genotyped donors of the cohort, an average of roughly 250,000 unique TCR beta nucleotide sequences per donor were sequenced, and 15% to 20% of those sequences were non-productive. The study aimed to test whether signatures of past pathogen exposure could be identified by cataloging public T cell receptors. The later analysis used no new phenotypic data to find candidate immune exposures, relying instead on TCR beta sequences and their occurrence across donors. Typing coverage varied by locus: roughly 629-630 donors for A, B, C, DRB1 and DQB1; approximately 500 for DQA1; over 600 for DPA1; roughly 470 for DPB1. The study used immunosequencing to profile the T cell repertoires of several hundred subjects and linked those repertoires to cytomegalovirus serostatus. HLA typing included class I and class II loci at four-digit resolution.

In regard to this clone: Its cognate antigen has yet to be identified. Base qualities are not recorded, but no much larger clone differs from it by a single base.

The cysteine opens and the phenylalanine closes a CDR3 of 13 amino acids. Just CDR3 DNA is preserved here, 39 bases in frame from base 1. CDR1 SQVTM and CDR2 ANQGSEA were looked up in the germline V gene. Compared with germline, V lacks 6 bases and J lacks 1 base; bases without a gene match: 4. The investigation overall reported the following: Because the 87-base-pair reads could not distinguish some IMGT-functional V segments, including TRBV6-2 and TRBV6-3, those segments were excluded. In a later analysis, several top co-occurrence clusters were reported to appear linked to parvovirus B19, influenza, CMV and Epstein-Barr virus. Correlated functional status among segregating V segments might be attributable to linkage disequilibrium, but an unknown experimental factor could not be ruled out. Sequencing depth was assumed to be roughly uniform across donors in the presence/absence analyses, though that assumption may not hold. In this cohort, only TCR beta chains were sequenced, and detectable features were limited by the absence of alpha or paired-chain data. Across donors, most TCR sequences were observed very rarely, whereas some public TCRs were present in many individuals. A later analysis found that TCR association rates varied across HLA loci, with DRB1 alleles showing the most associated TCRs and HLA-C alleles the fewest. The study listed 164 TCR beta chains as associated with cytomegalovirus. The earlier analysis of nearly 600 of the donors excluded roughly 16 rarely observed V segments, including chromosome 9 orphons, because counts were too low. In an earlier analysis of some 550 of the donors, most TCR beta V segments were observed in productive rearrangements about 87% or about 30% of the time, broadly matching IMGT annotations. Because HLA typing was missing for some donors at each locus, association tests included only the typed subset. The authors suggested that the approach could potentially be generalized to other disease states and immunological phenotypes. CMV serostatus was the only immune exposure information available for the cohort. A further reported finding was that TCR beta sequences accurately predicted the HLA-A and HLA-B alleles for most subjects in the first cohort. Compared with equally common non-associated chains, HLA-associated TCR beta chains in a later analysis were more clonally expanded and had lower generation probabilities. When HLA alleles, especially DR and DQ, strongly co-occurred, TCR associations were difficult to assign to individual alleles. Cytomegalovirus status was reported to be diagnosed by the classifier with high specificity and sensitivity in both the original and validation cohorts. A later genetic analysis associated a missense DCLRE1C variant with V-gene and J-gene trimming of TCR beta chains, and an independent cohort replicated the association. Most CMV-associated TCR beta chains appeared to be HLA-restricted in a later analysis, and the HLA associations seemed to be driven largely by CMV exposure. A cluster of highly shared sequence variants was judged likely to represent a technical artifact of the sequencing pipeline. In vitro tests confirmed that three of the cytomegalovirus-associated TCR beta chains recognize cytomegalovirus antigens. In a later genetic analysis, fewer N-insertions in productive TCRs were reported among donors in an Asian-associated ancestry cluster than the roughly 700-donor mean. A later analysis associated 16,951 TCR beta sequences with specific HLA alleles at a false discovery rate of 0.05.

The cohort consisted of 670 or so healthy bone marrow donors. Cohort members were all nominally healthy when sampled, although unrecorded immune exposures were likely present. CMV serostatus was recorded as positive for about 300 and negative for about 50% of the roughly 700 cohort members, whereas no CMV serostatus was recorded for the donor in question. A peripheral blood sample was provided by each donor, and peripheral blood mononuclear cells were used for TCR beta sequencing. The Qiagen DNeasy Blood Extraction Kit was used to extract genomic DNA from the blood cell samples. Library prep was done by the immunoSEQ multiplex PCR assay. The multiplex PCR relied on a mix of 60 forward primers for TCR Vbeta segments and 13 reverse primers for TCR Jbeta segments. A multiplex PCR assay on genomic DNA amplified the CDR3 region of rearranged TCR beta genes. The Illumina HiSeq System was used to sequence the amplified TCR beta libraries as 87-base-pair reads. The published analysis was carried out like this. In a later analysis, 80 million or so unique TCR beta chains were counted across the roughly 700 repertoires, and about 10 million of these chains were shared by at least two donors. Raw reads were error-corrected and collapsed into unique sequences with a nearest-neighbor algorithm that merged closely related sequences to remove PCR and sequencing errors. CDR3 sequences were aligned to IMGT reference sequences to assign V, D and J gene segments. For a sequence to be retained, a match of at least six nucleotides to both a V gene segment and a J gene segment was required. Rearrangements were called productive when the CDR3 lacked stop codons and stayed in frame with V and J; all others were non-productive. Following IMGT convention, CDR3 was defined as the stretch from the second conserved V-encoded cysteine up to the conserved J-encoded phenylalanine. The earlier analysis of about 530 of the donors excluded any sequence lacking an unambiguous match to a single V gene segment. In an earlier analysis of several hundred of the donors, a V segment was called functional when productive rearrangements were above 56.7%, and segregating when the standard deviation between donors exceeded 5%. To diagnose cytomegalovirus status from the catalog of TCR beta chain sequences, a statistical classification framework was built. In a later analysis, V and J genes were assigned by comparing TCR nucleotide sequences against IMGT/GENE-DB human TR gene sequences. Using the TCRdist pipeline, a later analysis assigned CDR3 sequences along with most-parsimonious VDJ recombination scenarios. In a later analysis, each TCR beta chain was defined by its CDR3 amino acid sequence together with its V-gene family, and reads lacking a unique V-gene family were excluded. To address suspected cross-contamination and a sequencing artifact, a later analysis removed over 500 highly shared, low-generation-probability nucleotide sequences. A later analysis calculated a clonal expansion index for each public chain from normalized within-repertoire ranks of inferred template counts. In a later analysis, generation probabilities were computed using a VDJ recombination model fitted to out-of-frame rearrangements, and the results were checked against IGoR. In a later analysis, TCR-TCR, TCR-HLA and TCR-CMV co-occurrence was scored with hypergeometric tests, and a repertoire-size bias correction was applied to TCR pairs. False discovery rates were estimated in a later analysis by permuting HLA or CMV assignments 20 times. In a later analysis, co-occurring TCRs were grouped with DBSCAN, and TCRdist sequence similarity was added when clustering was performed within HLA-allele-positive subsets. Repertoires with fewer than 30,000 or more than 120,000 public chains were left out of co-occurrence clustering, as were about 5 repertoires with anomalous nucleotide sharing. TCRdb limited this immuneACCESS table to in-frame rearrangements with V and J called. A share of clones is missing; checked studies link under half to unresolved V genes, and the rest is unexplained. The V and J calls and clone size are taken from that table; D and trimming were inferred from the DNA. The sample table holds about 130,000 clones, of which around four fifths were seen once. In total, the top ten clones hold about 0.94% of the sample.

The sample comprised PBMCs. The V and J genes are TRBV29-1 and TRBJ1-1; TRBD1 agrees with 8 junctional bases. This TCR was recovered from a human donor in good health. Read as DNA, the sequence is TGCAGCGTCGCAACAGGGGGGAACACTGAAGCTTTCTTT. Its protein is CSVATGGNTEAFF. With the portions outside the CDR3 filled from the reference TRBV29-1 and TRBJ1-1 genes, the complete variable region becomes SAVISQKPSRDICQRGTSLTIQCQVDSQVTMMFWYRQQPGQSLTLIATANQGSEATYESGFVIDKFPISRPNLTFSTLTVSNMSPEDSSIYLCSVATGGNTEAFFGQGTRLTVV.